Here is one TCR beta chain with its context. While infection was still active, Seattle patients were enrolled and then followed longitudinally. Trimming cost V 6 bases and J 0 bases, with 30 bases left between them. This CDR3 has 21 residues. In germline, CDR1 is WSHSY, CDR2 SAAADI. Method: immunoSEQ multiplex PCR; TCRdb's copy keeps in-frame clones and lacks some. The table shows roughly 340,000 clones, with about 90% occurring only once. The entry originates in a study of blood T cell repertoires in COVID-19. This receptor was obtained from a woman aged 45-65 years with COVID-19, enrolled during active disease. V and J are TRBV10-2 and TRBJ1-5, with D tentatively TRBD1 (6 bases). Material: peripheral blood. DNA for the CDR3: TGCGCCAGCAGCGCATTATTCACTCCGGGACAAGCCCTTTATAGCAATCAGCCCCAGCATTTT. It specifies CASSALFTPGQALYSNQPQHF.